The 19 T cell receptor beta chains below were found in one sample sequenced in a study of glioma-infiltrating T cells after dendritic cell vaccination. As to time point: after dendritic cell vaccination, including at tumor progression/relapse. Measured with immunoSEQ multiplex PCR; TCRdb has only the in-frame clones, and not every one. This table holds more than 55,000 clones, more than 75% found once. The material sequenced was blood, taken after dendritic cell vaccination. The receptors shown here come from a human donor with glioblastoma.

This clone was observed once. The chain joins TRBV7-2 to TRBJ2-7; 8 bases agree with TRBD2. CDR1 is SGHTA, CDR2 FQGNSA, per germline. The trim removed 8 bases at V and 3 bases at J, leaving 12 bases unmatched. The CDR3 runs to 15 residues. The chain's CDR3 is CASRISAGVNYEQYF. CDR3 DNA: TGTGCCAGCCGCATATCAGCGGGGGTCAACTACGAGCAGTACTTC.

J is TRBJ1-5 and V is TRBV7-6, with D possibly matching TRBD1 (6 bases). The V gene's germline CDR1 is SGHVS and CDR2 FNYEAQ. The CDR3 runs to 15 residues. Trimming left V 2 bases short and J 6 bases short, with 14 bases between. The CDR3 region has the DNA TGTGCCAGCAGCTTATGGGCAGGGGAAGCTCAGCCCCAGCATTTT. It yields the protein CASSLWAGEAQPQHF.

This rearrangement joins TRBV11-2 to TRBJ2-7; D might be TRBD1 (5 bases). The V gene lost 5 bases and the J gene lost 2 bases, with 10 bases spanning the gap. Per the germline V gene, CDR1 is SGHAT and CDR2 is FQNNGV. The CDR3 is 13 amino acids. CDR3 residues: CASSRTRAYEQYF. The CDR3 nucleotides are TGTGCCAGCAGCCGGACACGCGCCTACGAGCAGTACTTC.

About this clone itself: One end of the junction varies from germline; a read error may be responsible. The chain employs TRBV7-7 and TRBJ2-3; TRBD2 aligns across 10 bases. The CDR3 has 15 residues. Germline assignment: CDR1 SSHAT and CDR2 FNYEAQ (reference sequence). The CDR3: CASSSSGGDTDTQYF. DNA for the CDR3: TGTGCTAGCAGCTCTAGCGGGGGAGACACAGATACGCAGTATTTT.

A single count supports this clone. The CDR3 DNA follows: TGTGCCAGCAGTGTAGCGGGGGGGCGTACCGGGGAGCTGTTTTTT. It is translated as CASSVAGGRTGELFF. This chain links TRBV2 with TRBJ2-2, with TRBD2 matching over 11 bases. The CDR3 loop spans 15 amino acids. Per the germline V gene, CDR1 is SNHLY and CDR2 is FYNNEI. V lost 4 bases to trimming and J lost 5 bases; unmatched junction nucleotides: 3.

V is TRBV25-1 and J is TRBJ2-5, with 8 bases fitting TRBD1. V lost 6 bases and J lost 6; bases outside the gene matches: 12. The CDR3 sequence is 15 residues long. Germline CDR1 reads MGHDK; CDR2 reads SYGVNS. CDR3 nucleotide sequence: TGTGCCAGCAGCGCCCCGACAGGGGACGAGAAGACCCAGTACTTC. Translating it yields CASSAPTGDEKTQYF.

This clone occurred once. The CDR3 protein is CSAQGGRETQYF. DNA for the CDR3: TGCAGCGCTCAGGGGGGCCGAGAGACCCAGTACTTC. J is TRBJ2-5 and V is TRBV29-1; D perhaps matches TRBD1 (7 bases). The germline V and J ends were trimmed by 7 bases and 4 bases, with 13 bases remaining between them. This CDR3 has 12 amino acids. The germline gives CDR1 SQVTM, CDR2 ANQGSEA.

The rearrangement uses TRBV2 and TRBJ1-2; 8 nucleotides line up with TRBD1. CDR1 and CDR2 (germline): SNHLY, FYNNEI. This CDR3 contains 14 residues. V was clipped by 1 base and J by 3 bases; unmatched bases: 1. The CDR3 reads CASSEDRGYYGYTF. The CDR3 DNA follows: TGTGCCAGCAGTGAAGACAGGGGGTACTATGGCTACACCTTC.

The V call is TRBV5-4, the J call TRBJ2-3, with D hard to call. The CDR3 is made up of 11 amino acids. Germline V gives CDR1 SGHNT, CDR2 YYREEE (reference sequence). V was pared by 2 bases and J by 6 bases, with 4 bases between. In DNA form, the CDR3 reads TGTGCCAGCAGCTTCGCGGATACGCAGTATTTT. Encoded protein: CASSFADTQYF.

V usage is TRBV4-2 and J usage is TRBJ2-3, with 11 bases identical to TRBD2. This CDR3 spans 16 amino acids. CDR1 and CDR2 from the germline V gene are LGHNA and YNFKEQ. V was clipped by 4 bases and J by 0 bases; unmatched bases: 3. Written as DNA, the CDR3 is TGTGCCAGCAGCCTGCTAGCGGGGGGAAGCACAGATACGCAGTATTTT. Residues: CASSLLAGGSTDTQYF.

The CDR3 bases are TGTGCCATCAGGCCCCCCTCCCCTAGCGGAGAGCAGTTCTTC. Translated: CAIRPPSPSGEQFF. This sequence joins TRBV10-3 and TRBJ2-1; 7 bases fit TRBD2. With V trimmed by 6 bases and J by 10 bases, 12 bases remained unmatched. Germline V gene sequence: CDR1 ENHRY, CDR2 SYGVKD. This CDR3 has 14 amino acids.

The chain recombines TRBV18 with TRBJ2-1, with D tentatively TRBD1 (6 bases). Germline lookup yields CDR1 KGHSH and CDR2 LQKENI. V was clipped by 0 bases and J by 3 bases, with 9 bases between them. This CDR3 comprises 15 residues. The CDR3 DNA reads as TGTGCCAGCTCACCACCGATGGACAGCTACAATGAGCAGTTCTTC. Protein: CASSPPMDSYNEQFF.

The chain joins TRBV7-3 to TRBJ1-1, with D perhaps TRBD1 (5 bases). Germline values: CDR1 SGHTA, CDR2 FQGTGA. Trimming took off 1 base at V and 6 bases at J, with 9 bases between the two ends. This CDR3 contains 13 residues. For the CDR3, the DNA is TGTGCCAGCAGCTTAATTGGGGGGGCTGAAGCTTTCTTT. This gives the protein CASSLIGGAEAFF.

In its sample, this clone was seen once. Other nucleotide sequences in the sample specify the same CDR3. The chain uses TRBV19 and TRBJ1-5; possible D gene TRBD1, 6 bases. This CDR3 has 13 residues. V lost 3 bases to trimming and J lost 6 bases, with 9 bases between them. Germline V gene lookup returns CDR1 LNHDA and CDR2 SQIVND (reference sequence). The CDR3 is CASSIRGGQPQHF. The CDR3 DNA is TGTGCCAGTAGTATCAGGGGCGGTCAGCCCCAGCATTTT. Full variable domain (rest looked up from reference TRBV19 and TRBJ1-5): DGGITQSPKYLFRKEGQNVTLSCEQNLNHDAMYWYRQDPGQGLRLIYYSQIVNDFQKGDIAEGYSVSREKKESFPLTVTSAQKNPTAFYLCASSIRGGQPQHFGDGTRLSIL.

This chain uses TRBV5-1 with TRBJ2-7; 9 positions match TRBD1. In germline, CDR1 is SGHRS, CDR2 YFSETQ. The CDR3 is 13 residues long. V lost 4 bases to trimming and J lost 5 bases; unmatched junction nucleotides: 4. CDR3 amino acids: CASSPGQGNEQYF. As DNA, the CDR3 is TGCGCCAGCAGCCCGGGACAGGGCAACGAGCAGTACTTC.

In regard to this clone: Germline and junction disagree at one end, which may indicate a read error. Other nucleotide sequences in the sample specify the same CDR3. The chain is built from TRBV14 and TRBJ1-2, with D unclear. Germline loops: CDR1 SGHDN, CDR2 FVKESK. CDR3 length equals 14 residues. The CDR3 sequence is CASSQGYSLYGYTF. CDR3 nucleotides: TGTGCCAGCAGCCAAGGGTACAGTCTCTATGGCTACACCTTT.

The chain is built from TRBV7-9 and TRBJ2-7; tentative D call: TRBD1 (5 bases). Between the trimmed V and J ends, which lost 1 base and 5 bases, there was a span of 12 bases. Per germline, CDR1 SEHNR and CDR2 FQNEAQ (reference sequence). This CDR3 region has 14 residues. The DNA for the CDR3 is TGTGCCAGCAGCTTAGGCCAGGGAATCAACGAGCAGTACTTC. Translation: CASSLGQGINEQYF.

The chain uses TRBV5-4 and TRBJ1-2; TRBD1 agrees at 9 bases. The CDR3 has 13 residues. In germline, CDR1 is SGHNT, CDR2 YYREEE (reference sequence). Trimming cost V 1 base and J 6 bases; bases outside gene matches: 1. DNA for the CDR3: TGTGCCAGCAGCTTGAACAGGGGGCATGGCTACACCTTC. This codes for CASSLNRGHGYTF.

This clone was counted once. The V and J genes are TRBV9 and TRBJ2-5; D call uncertain. The CDR3 totals 15 residues. V lost 1 base and J lost 5, with 15 bases in between. Germline CDR1 and CDR2: SGDLS and YYNGEE. DNA for the CDR3: TGTGCCAGCAGCGTAACGGCAGGTTTTTATGAGACCCAGTACTTC. Translation: CASSVTAGFYETQYF. Full variable domain (outside the CDR3, taken from reference TRBV9 and TRBJ2-5): DSGVTQTPKHLITATGQRVTLRCSPRSGDLSVYWYQQSLDQGLQFLIQYYNGEERAKGNILERFSAQQFPDLHSELNLSSLELGDSALYFCASSVTAGFYETQYFGPGTRLLVL.